This TCR beta chain was sequenced during a study of cytomegalovirus exposure and HLA in healthy donors. Notes on the study in general: Per a later analysis, HLA-associated TCR beta chains showed more clonal expansion than other, equally common TCR beta chains. Reports described diagnosis of cytomegalovirus status by the classifier as highly specific and sensitive. The study listed under 200 cytomegalovirus-associated TCR beta chains. Specificity for CMV antigens was confirmed in vitro for a few of the CMV-associated chains.

Per germline, CDR1 SNHLY and CDR2 FYNNEI. This CDR3 contains 15 residues. V shed 6 bases, J shed 0 bases, and the junction held 3 bases outside the gene matches. There are a few counts of this clone. What it binds is unknown. The PCR contained 60 Vbeta and 13 Jbeta primers. The table came from immunoSEQ multiplex PCR; TCRdb's copy has only in-frame clones and leaves some out. Of 100,000 to 150,000 clones listed, about three fifths were seen once; the top ten hold 8% to 9%. The clonotype comes from a woman aged 40-49 years in good health and CMV-seropositive. Input material: PBMCs. The genes are TRBV2 and TRBJ2-1; TRBD2 matches 9 bases. The CDR3 spells CASRRTSASYNEQFF. In DNA, the CDR3 is TGTGCCAGCAGGCGGACTAGCGCCTCCTACAATGAGCAGTTCTTC.